This TCR beta chain was obtained from a study of T cells in Graves' hyperthyroidism and ophthalmopathy. RNA transcripts yielded amplified TCR beta CDR3 regions. An initial round of RT-PCR targeting the TCR CDR3 relied on the HTBI primer set. In TCRdb, the multiplex PCR reads were re-called with MiXCR into one record per CDR3 protein. The sample consists of 550,000 to 700,000 distinct CDR3 sequences, 46% of them appearing once. Per germline, CDR1 ENHRY and CDR2 SYGVKD. The CDR3 has 15 amino acids. V trimming: 2 bases; J trimming: 4 bases; junction bases outside the gene matches: 7. Sequencing input: peripheral blood or thyroid tissue (not recorded which). J is TRBJ1-1 and V is TRBV10-3; 7 bases agree with TRBD1. The clonotype originates from an adult woman with Graves' disease, either hyperthyroidism or ophthalmopathy (not recorded which). CDR3 nucleotide sequence: TGTGCCATCAGTGAGGAGGGGGCATATCGCACTGAAGCTTTCTTT. Translating it yields CAISEEGAYRTEAFF.